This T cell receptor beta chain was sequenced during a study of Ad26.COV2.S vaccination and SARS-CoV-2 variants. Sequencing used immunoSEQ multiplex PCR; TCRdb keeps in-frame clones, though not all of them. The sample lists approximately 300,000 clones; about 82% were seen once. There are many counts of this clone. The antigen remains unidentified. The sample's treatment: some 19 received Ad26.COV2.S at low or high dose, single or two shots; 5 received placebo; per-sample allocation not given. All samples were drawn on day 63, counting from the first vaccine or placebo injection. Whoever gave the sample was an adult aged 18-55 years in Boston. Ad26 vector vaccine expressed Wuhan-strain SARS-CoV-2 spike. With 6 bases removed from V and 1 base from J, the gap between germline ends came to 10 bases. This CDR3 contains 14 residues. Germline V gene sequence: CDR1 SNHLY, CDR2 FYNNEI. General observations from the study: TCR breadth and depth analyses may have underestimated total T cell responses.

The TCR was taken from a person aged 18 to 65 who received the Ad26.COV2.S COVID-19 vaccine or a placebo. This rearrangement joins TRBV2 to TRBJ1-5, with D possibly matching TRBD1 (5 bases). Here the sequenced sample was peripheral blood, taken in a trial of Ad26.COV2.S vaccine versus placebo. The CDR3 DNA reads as TGTGCCAGCAGCGCAAGGGGAAGCAATCAGCCCCAGCATTTT. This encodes CASSARGSNQPQHF.